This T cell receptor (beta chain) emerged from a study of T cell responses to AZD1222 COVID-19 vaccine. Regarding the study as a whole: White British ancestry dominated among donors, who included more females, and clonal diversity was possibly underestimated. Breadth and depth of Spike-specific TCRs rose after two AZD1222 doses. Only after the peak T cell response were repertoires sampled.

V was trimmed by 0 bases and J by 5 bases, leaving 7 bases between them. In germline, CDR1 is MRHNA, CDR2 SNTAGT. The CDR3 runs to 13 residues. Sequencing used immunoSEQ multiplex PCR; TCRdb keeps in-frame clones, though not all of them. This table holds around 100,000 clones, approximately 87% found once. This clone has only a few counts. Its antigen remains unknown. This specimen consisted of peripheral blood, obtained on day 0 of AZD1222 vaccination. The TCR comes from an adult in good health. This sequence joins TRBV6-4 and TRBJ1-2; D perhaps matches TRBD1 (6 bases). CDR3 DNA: TGTGCCAGCAGTGACTCCAGGGGTTATGGCTACACCTTC. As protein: CASSDSRGYGYTF.